Shown below are 6 T cell receptor beta chains from a single sample sequenced in a study of OX40 agonist ivuxolimab in advanced cancers. Libraries were built with the immunoSEQ multiplex PCR assay. The source is immuneACCESS, and TCRdb retained only in-frame sequences with V and J called. Part of the clones is not carried over; for the studies checked, unresolved V genes explain less than half of this, and the remainder is unexplained. The sample table holds about 87,000 clones, of which more than 75% were seen once. The ten largest clonotypes hold under 2% of the sample. The sequenced sample was CD4+ or CD8+ T cells sorted from blood, obtained in a trial of the OX40 agonist ivuxolimab. The receptors originated from an adult with an advanced solid tumor such as melanoma, head and neck, liver or kidney cancer.

This clone was picked up one time. The chain is built from TRBV19 and TRBJ2-1; no reliable D call. The CDR3 spans 16 residues. In germline, CDR1 is LNHDA, CDR2 SQIVND (reference sequence). V lost 5 bases, J lost 0 bases, and 14 bases lay in between. The CDR3 DNA reads TGTGCCAGTAGTCCAAGTGAGTCGAGCTCCTACAATGAGCAGTTCTTC. The encoded protein is CASSPSESSSYNEQFF.

The CDR3 protein is CASSILGRGSEKLFF. CDR3 nucleotide sequence: TGTGCCAGTAGTATACTGGGAAGGGGATCCGAAAAACTGTTTTTT. This chain uses TRBV19 with TRBJ1-4; TRBD1 is a possible D gene (5 bases). The CDR3 runs to 15 residues. Germline V gene sequence: CDR1 LNHDA, CDR2 SQIVND (reference sequence). Between the trimmed V and J ends, which lost 2 bases and 8 bases, there was a span of 15 bases.

The rearrangement joins TRBV5-6 to TRBJ2-4; 10 nucleotides align to TRBD1. The V gene's germline CDR1 is SGHDT and CDR2 YYEEEE. The CDR3 extends over 15 amino acids. With 4 bases clipped from V and 1 base from J, the junction kept 2 bases outside the gene matches. CDR3: CASSGTGAAKNIQYF. Here the CDR3 DNA reads TGTGCCAGCAGCGGGACAGGGGCTGCCAAAAACATTCAGTACTTC.

The chain joins TRBV21-1 to TRBJ2-3; the D call in the table, TRBD2, was not verified against the DNA. TRBV21-1 is deemed a pseudogene. CDR3 length: 17 residues. The CDR3 spells CASSRTKLAGGQDTQYF. CDR3 in DNA: TGTGCCAGCAGCCGTACTAAACTAGCGGGGGGGCAAGATACGCAGTATTTT.

The chain couples TRBV7-2 to TRBJ2-2; TRBD1 agrees at 8 bases. V was pared by 2 bases and J by 3 bases, with 5 bases of the junction left unmatched. Germline V gene lookup returns CDR1 SGHTA and CDR2 FQGNSA. The CDR3 runs 16 residues. CDR3 bases: TGTGCCAGCAGCTTAAGGCCAGGGGGCTACACCGGGGAGCTGTTTTTT. Residues: CASSLRPGGYTGELFF. Full variable domain (missing parts from reference TRBV7-2 and TRBJ2-2): GAGVSQSPSNKVTEKGKDVELRCDPISGHTALYWYRQSLGQGLEFLIYFQGNSAPDKSGLPSDRFSAERTGGSVSTLTIQRTQQEDSAVYLCASSLRPGGYTGELFFGEGSRLTVL.

This clone showed up just once. The chain employs TRBV5-1 and TRBJ2-1, with 7 nucleotides matching TRBD2. Germline V gene data show CDR1 as SGHRS and CDR2 as YFSETQ. Germline trimming cut 0 bases from V and 2 bases from J; bases unmatched to any gene: 2. CDR3 length equals 15 residues. In nucleotides, the CDR3 is TGCGCCAGCAGCTTGGATGGGGGGGCCTACAATGAGCAGTTCTTC. Translating gives CASSLDGGAYNEQFF.